This is a list of T cell receptor beta chains from one sample in a study of vaccination and CD4 T cells after COVID-19. TCRdb reanalysed the PCR reads using MiXCR and keeps one entry per CDR3 protein. The sample consists of approximately 20,000 distinct CDR3 sequences, approximately 65% of them appearing once. Sequencing used CD4+ T cells from blood, obtained before SARS-CoV-2 vaccination. These receptors all come from a human donor who had recovered from COVID-19. The conserved cysteine and the conserved F or W are not part of the CDR3 here.

v_call cdr3_aa
TRBV20-1 SASMTSANTGELF
TRBV19 ASSSSISTDTQY
TRBV15 ATSRPETSYGYT
TRBV7-3 ASSLSQQETQY
TRBV6-1 ASREGDYEQY
TRBV5-4 ASSSSGHTLSQETQY
TRBV20-1 SAYHSVGNQPQH
TRBV6-5 ASSYRDRGTDTQY
TRBV4-2 ASSVRERTSEAF
TRBV6-1 ASREYGQGSAEAF
TRBV12-3/TRBV12-4 ASRGEIDTQY